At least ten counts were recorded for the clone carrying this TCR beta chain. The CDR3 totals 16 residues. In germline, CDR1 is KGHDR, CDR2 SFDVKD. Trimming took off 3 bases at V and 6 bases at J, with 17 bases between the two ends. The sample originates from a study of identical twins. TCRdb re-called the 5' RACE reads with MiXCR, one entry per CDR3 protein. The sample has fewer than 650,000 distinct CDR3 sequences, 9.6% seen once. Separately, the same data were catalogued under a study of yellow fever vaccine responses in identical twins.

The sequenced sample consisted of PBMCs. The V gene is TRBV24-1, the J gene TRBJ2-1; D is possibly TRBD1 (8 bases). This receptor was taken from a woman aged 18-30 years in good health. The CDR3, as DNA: TGTGCCACCAGTGATCTGGGGGGGACAGGCGGCAATGAGCAGTTCTTC. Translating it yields CATSDLGGTGGNEQFF.